A selection of T cell receptor beta chains follows, all from one sample in a study of CD8 T cells in ankylosing spondylitis. MiXCR, applied by TCRdb to the 5' RACE reads, yields one record per CDR3 protein. The profile shows about 130,000 distinct CDR3 sequences, approximately 7.4% of them singletons. Sequencing was performed on blood, either unsorted or a sorted T cell fraction (not recorded which). All receptors come from a female donor with ankylosing spondylitis or in good health (not recorded which). Each CDR3 is given with its conserved first and last residue. The D gene is left open where the match is weak. For some rows the clone size is stated as once, few or many, or as a class when expanded; others skip it.

V gene,D gene,clone size,J gene,CDR3 protein,CDR3 DNA
TRBV18,-,many,TRBJ2-7,CASSPQWASYEQYF,TGTGCCAGCTCACCTCAGTGGGCGTCCTACGAGCAGTACTTC
TRBV6-1,TRBD1,many,TRBJ1-5,CASRAGQGARQPQHF,TGTGCCAGCAGGGCGGGACAGGGGGCTAGACAGCCCCAGCATTTT
TRBV5-1,-,many,TRBJ1-1,CASSLDGGGVNTEAFF,TGCGCCAGCAGCTTGGATGGGGGAGGGGTAAACACTGAAGCTTTCTTT
TRBV12-3/TRBV12-4,-,many,TRBJ2-7,CASSSASEQYF,TGTGCCAGCAGTTCAGCAAGCGAGCAGTACTTC
TRBV6-2/TRBV6-3,-,many,TRBJ2-3,CASTPGGSGTDTQYF,TGTGCCAGCACCCCGGGGGGCTCTGGCACAGATACGCAGTATTTT
TRBV19,TRBD1,few,TRBJ1-1,CASRPQGGTEAFF,TGTGCCAGTAGACCCCAGGGGGGGACTGAAGCTTTCTTT
TRBV5-1,-,many,TRBJ1-1,CASSLRSGTEAFF,TGCGCCAGCAGCTTAAGGTCCGGGACAGAAGCTTTCTTT
TRBV27,-,many,TRBJ2-7,CASSLWADSYEQYF,TGTGCCAGCAGTTTATGGGCGGACTCCTACGAGCAGTACTTC
TRBV28,-,many,TRBJ2-2,CASSPILRLTTGELFF,TGTGCCAGCAGTCCTATTTTGCGACTGACCACCGGGGAGCTGTTTTTT
TRBV20-1,-,many,TRBJ2-4,CSASKGAKNIQYF,TGCAGTGCTAGTAAGGGAGCCAAAAACATTCAGTACTTC
TRBV2,TRBD1,many,TRBJ2-5,CASSELGQGGETQYF,TGTGCCAGCAGTGAACTTGGACAGGGCGGAGAGACCCAGTACTTC
TRBV7-2,-,many,TRBJ1-2,CASSFGGLGYGYTF,TGTGCCAGCAGCTTCGGGGGGCTTGGCTATGGCTACACCTTC
TRBV5-1,TRBD1,many,TRBJ1-1,CASSRTGAPGEAFF,TGCGCCAGCAGCAGAACAGGGGCGCCGGGGGAAGCTTTCTTT
TRBV12-3/TRBV12-4,TRBD2,many,TRBJ2-7,CASSSSGGAYEQYF,TGTGCCAGCAGTTCTAGCGGGGGGGCCTACGAGCAGTACTTC
TRBV5-1,-,many,TRBJ2-2,CATRDLPNTGELFF,TGCGCCACCCGGGATCTACCAAACACCGGGGAGCTGTTTTTT
TRBV12-2,-,few,TRBJ1-5,CGVVGGRRSNQPQHF,TGTGGAGTGGTGGGGGGGCGTAGGAGCAATCAGCCCCAGCATTTT
TRBV7-2,-,many,TRBJ1-5,CASSLEYQPQHF,TGTGCCAGCAGCTTGGAGTATCAGCCCCAGCATTTT
TRBV3-1,-,many,TRBJ2-7,CASSEEGVGGYEQYF,TGTGCCAGCAGCGAAGAAGGCGTTGGAGGCTACGAGCAGTACTTC
TRBV7-8,TRBD1,many,TRBJ1-2,CASSYGQANYGYTF,TGTGCCAGCAGCTATGGACAGGCGAACTATGGCTACACCTTC
TRBV28,-,many,TRBJ2-2,CASSLSPDNTGELFF,TGTGCCAGCAGTTTAAGTCCGGATAACACCGGGGAGCTGTTTTTT
TRBV20-1,-,many,TRBJ1-2,CSAPKGTEYGYTF,TGCAGTGCTCCCAAAGGGACCGAGTATGGCTACACCTTC
TRBV6-1,TRBD1,many,TRBJ2-2,CASSEAGQGAAGELFF,TGTGCCAGCAGTGAAGCGGGACAGGGGGCGGCCGGGGAGCTGTTTTTT
TRBV2,TRBD1,many,TRBJ2-5,CASGSSLDRGETQYF,TGTGCCAGCGGAAGTTCTTTAGACAGGGGAGAGACCCAGTACTTC
TRBV7-9,-,many,TRBJ1-1,CASSLVRANTEAFF,TGTGCCAGCAGCTTAGTAAGGGCGAACACTGAAGCTTTCTTT
TRBV18,-,many,TRBJ1-1,CASSPGNTEAFF,TGTGCCAGCTCACCGGGGAACACTGAAGCTTTCTTT
TRBV30,TRBD2,many,TRBJ2-3,CARASGGGGGTQYF,TGTGCCCGGGCTAGCGGGGGAGGAGGTGGTACGCAGTATTTT
TRBV7-9,-,few,TRBJ2-5,CASSFGRQETQYF,TGTGCCAGCAGCTTTGGGAGACAAGAGACCCAGTACTTC
TRBV5-4,-,-,TRBJ1-2,CASSLVGGPYGYTF,TGTGCCAGCAGCTTGGTGGGGGGGCCTTATGGCTACACCTTC
TRBV12-3/TRBV12-4,TRBD1,many,TRBJ1-5,CASSLRQGYDQPQHF,TGTGCCAGCAGTTTAAGACAGGGGTACGATCAGCCCCAGCATTTT
TRBV5-4,-,many,TRBJ1-1,CASSRAGMDTEAFF,TGTGCCAGCAGCCGAGCGGGGATGGACACTGAAGCTTTCTTT
TRBV20-1,TRBD2,many,TRBJ2-3,CSATPGLGSTDTQYF,TGCAGTGCTACCCCGGGACTAGGTAGCACAGATACGCAGTATTTT
TRBV6-2/TRBV6-3,TRBD1,many,TRBJ1-1,CASRPGTGKNTEAFF,TGTGCCAGCAGACCAGGGACAGGAAAGAACACTGAAGCTTTCTTT
TRBV11-2,TRBD1,many,TRBJ2-3,CASSSWTGGTDTQYF,TGTGCCAGCAGCTCGTGGACAGGGGGCACAGATACGCAGTATTTT
TRBV7-9,-,many,TRBJ2-6,CASSLAGANVLTF,TGTGCCAGCAGCTTAGCCGGGGCCAACGTCCTGACTTTC
TRBV12-3/TRBV12-4,TRBD1,many,TRBJ1-2,CASTLRVSLQGASGYTF,TGTGCCAGCACCCTGCGGGTTTCTTTACAGGGGGCTAGCGGCTACACCTTC
TRBV9,-,many,TRBJ2-5,CASSSPTRGQETQYF,TGTGCCAGCAGCTCCCCGACTAGGGGACAAGAGACCCAGTACTTC
TRBV11-2,-,many,TRBJ2-5,CASSLDVYAVYF,TGTGCCAGCAGCTTAGACGTGTACGCCGTCTACTTC
TRBV5-1,-,many,TRBJ1-1,CASTARALGNTEAFF,TGCGCCAGCACGGCGAGGGCTTTGGGGAACACTGAAGCTTTCTTT
TRBV2,-,many,TRBJ2-3,CASSGGETSTDTQYF,TGTGCCAGCAGTGGTGGTGAGACTAGCACAGATACGCAGTATTTT
TRBV10-3,-,many,TRBJ1-1,CAISESRDQRAFF,TGTGCCATCAGTGAGTCGAGGGATCAGAGGGCTTTCTTT
TRBV5-1,-,many,TRBJ2-1,CASSTKDSVFF,TGCGCCAGCAGCACAAAGGACAGTGTGTTCTTC
TRBV18,-,-,TRBJ1-2,CASSPTITTVGTF,TGTGCCAGCTCACCCACTATTACGACAGTAGGAACCTTC
TRBV20-1,-,many,TRBJ1-5,CSARTLNQPQHF,TGCAGTGCTAGAACCCTAAATCAGCCCCAGCATTTT
TRBV24-1,-,many,TRBJ1-5,CASCMGNQPQHF,TGTGCCTCCTGTATGGGCAATCAGCCCCAGCATTTT
TRBV9,TRBD1,few,TRBJ2-4,CASSASSGTGYIQYF,TGTGCCAGCAGCGCAAGTTCCGGGACAGGGTACATTCAGTACTTC
TRBV7-2,-,many,TRBJ2-4,CASSLTGNIQYF,TGTGCCAGCAGCTTAACAGGGAACATTCAGTACTTC
TRBV5-1,TRBD1,many,TRBJ2-3,CASSLGTGTTDTQYF,TGCGCCAGCAGCCTCGGGACAGGGACCACAGATACGCAGTATTTT
TRBV10-3,-,many,TRBJ1-1,CAIKGGAGNTEAFF,TGTGCCATCAAGGGGGGGGCAGGGAACACTGAAGCTTTCTTT
TRBV28,-,many,TRBJ1-2,CASNPGPGNYGYTF,TGTGCCAGCAACCCCGGGCCGGGGAACTATGGCTACACCTTC
TRBV2,TRBD2,many,TRBJ2-1,CASRQLAGGYNEQFF,TGTGCCAGCAGGCAACTAGCGGGGGGCTACAATGAGCAGTTCTTC
TRBV7-2,-,many,TRBJ1-5,CASSLDLRGRQPQHF,TGTGCCAGCAGCTTAGATTTAAGGGGTCGGCAGCCCCAGCATTTT
TRBV5-1,-,many,TRBJ2-5,CASSSSMRGETQYF,TGCGCCAGCAGCTCCTCTATGAGGGGGGAGACCCAGTACTTC
TRBV20-1,-,many,TRBJ1-5,CSARDRGTNQPQHF,TGCAGTGCTAGAGATAGAGGAACCAATCAGCCCCAGCATTTT
TRBV11-2,-,many,TRBJ2-4,CASSASTGQLAKNIQYF,TGTGCCAGCAGCGCATCCACAGGCCAACTAGCCAAAAACATTCAGTACTTC
TRBV5-1,TRBD1,many,TRBJ1-1,CASSLTGGNTEAFF,TGCGCCAGCAGCTTGACAGGGGGGAACACTGAAGCTTTCTTT
TRBV5-1,-,many,TRBJ2-2,CASAPYQDGELFF,TGCGCCAGCGCGCCTTATCAGGACGGGGAGCTGTTTTTT
TRBV5-1,-,-,TRBJ2-7,CASSLVSSSTLPYEQYF,TGCGCCAGCAGCTTGGTGAGTAGCAGCACCTTACCCTACGAGCAGTACTTC
TRBV7-9,-,few,TRBJ2-7,CASSLAGPSSYEQYF,TGTGCCAGCAGCTTAGCAGGGCCTAGCTCCTACGAGCAGTACTTC
TRBV6-1,-,many,TRBJ1-6,CASKQANSPLHF,TGTGCCAGCAAGCAGGCTAATTCACCCCTCCACTTT